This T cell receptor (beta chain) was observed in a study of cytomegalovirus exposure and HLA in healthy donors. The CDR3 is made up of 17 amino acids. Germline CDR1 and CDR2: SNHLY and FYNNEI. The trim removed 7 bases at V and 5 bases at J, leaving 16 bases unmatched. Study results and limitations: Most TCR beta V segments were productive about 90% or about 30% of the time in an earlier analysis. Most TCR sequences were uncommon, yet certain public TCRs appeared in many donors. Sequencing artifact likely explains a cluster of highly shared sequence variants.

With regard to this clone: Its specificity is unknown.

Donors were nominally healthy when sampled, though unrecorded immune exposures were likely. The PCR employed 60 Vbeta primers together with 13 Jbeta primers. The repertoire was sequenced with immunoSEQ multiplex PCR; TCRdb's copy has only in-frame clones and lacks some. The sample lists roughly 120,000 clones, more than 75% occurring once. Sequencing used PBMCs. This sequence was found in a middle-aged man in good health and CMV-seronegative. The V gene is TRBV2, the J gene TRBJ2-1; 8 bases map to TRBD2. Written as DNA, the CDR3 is TGTGCCAGCACCAACATGGCCCACGGGGGGGCTGACAATGAGCAGTTCTTC. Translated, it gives CASTNMAHGGADNEQFF.